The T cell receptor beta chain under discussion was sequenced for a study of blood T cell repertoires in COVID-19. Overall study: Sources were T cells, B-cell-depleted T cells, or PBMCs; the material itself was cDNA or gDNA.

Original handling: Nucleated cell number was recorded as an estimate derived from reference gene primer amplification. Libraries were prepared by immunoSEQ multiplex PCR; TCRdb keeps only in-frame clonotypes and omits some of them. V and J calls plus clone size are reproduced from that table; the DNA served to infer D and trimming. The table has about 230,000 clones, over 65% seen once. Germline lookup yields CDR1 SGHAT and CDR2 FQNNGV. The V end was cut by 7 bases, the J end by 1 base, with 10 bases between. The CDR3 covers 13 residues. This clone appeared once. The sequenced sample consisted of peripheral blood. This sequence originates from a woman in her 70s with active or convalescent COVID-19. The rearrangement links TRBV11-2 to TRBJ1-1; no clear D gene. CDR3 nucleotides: TGTGCCAGCACTCTACCTGGGAACACTGAAGCTTTCTTT. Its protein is CASTLPGNTEAFF. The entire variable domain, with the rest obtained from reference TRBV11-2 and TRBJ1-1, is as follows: EAGVAQSPRYKIIEKRQSVAFWCNPISGHATLYWYQQILGQGPKLLIQFQNNGVVDDSQLPKDRFSAERLKGVDSTLKIQPAKLEDSAVYLCASTLPGNTEAFFGQGTRLTVV.